The 29 T cell receptor beta chains below all came from one sample that was sequenced in a study of blood T cell repertoires in COVID-19. Sequenced by immunoSEQ multiplex PCR; TCRdb stores in-frame clones only, minus some. The profile shows about 220,000 clones, roughly four fifths of them singletons. Sequenced sample: PBMCs or T cells enriched from blood (not recorded which). Source of these receptors: a woman in her thirties or forties with acute COVID-19.

The gene calls are TRBV6-1 and TRBJ1-1; the match to TRBD1 covers 7 bases. Germline V CDR1 and CDR2: MNHNS, SASEGT. The CDR3 has 14 residues. V was pared by 2 bases and J by 4 bases, with 4 bases of the junction left unmatched. The CDR3 sequence is CASSERAGGTEAFF. As DNA, the CDR3 is TGTGCCAGCAGTGAACGGGCAGGGGGCACTGAAGCTTTCTTT.

This clone has only one observation. The chain couples TRBV12-3 or TRBV12-4 to TRBJ1-5; D may be TRBD1 (5 bases). This CDR3 spans 12 amino acids. The V gene lost 7 bases and the J gene lost 4 bases, with 8 bases spanning the gap. The CDR3 DNA reads TGTGCCAGCAAATCAGGGAATCAGCCCCAGCATTTT. Amino acid sequence: CASKSGNQPQHF.

The chain recombines TRBV15 with TRBJ1-2; D ambiguous. CDR1 LNHNV and CDR2 YYDKDF come from the germline V gene (reference sequence). The CDR3 extends over 12 amino acids. Trimming stripped 3 bases from V and 5 bases from J, with 7 bases between. CDR3 loop: CATSRSPYGYTF. The CDR3 bases are TGTGCCACCAGCAGGTCCCCGTATGGCTACACCTTC.

CDR3: CAISDRQPRSGNTIYF. CDR3 coding DNA: TGTGCCATCAGTGACCGACAGCCCAGGTCTGGAAACACCATATATTTT. The chain has TRBV10-3 and TRBJ1-3, with a possible D match to TRBD1 (5 bases). The CDR3 covers 16 residues. Germline loops: CDR1 ENHRY, CDR2 SYGVKD. Trimming removed 3 bases from V and 1 base from J, with 13 bases in between.

This clone has a handful of counts. The chain joins TRBV7-2 to TRBJ2-7; D is perhaps TRBD1 (6 bases). There are 13 residues in the CDR3. The germline V gene has CDR1 SGHTA and CDR2 FQGNSA. Trimming took 4 bases from V and 5 from J, leaving 12 bases between them. In nucleotides, the CDR3 is TGTGCCAGCAGCTCCACAGGGAAGCACGAGCAGTACTTC. Residues: CASSSTGKHEQYF.

This chain joins TRBV28 and TRBJ2-7, with a weak D call TRBD1 (5 bases). The CDR3 length is 13 residues. Per germline, CDR1 MDHEN and CDR2 SYDVKM. V was trimmed by 5 bases and J by 6 bases, leaving 14 bases between them. Here the CDR3 DNA reads TGTGCCAGCAGTGCCACAGGCCTCGGCGAGCAGTACTTC. Its translation is CASSATGLGEQYF.

V usage is TRBV6-2 or TRBV6-3 and J usage is TRBJ2-7; 7 nucleotides match TRBD2. The CDR3 spans 14 residues. CDR1 and CDR2 from the germline V gene are MNHEY and SVGEGT. The V gene end was trimmed by 3 bases and the J gene end by 3 bases; junction bases not matched to a gene: 5. The CDR3 is CASSYGAGNYEQYF. The CDR3, as DNA: TGTGCCAGCAGTTATGGAGCGGGAAACTACGAGCAGTACTTC.

The chain couples TRBV29-1 to TRBJ1-2; 7 bases fit TRBD1. V lost 5 bases to trimming and J lost 3 bases; unmatched junction nucleotides: 6. The CDR3 is made up of 13 amino acids. CDR1 is SQVTM and CDR2 is ANQGSEA in the germline V gene. As DNA, the CDR3 is TGCAGCGTTAAAAGGGGGCTAGACTATGGCTACACCTTC. Protein: CSVKRGLDYGYTF.

This chain connects TRBV7-9 to TRBJ2-1; D perhaps matches TRBD2 (6 bases). The CDR3 loop spans 16 amino acids. The germline V gene has CDR1 SEHNR and CDR2 FQNEAQ (reference sequence). The V gene lost 1 base and the J gene lost 3 bases, with 13 bases spanning the gap. CDR3 DNA sequence: TGTGCCAGCAGCTTAGGCGGGACTCTACACTACAATGAGCAGTTCTTC. Translated: CASSLGGTLHYNEQFF.

This sequence joins TRBV11-2 and TRBJ1-3; the D is unclear. The CDR3 length is 15 residues. Trimming pared 4 bases from V and 2 bases from J, leaving 12 bases between. Germline-derived CDR1 and CDR2 are SGHAT and FQNNGV. The CDR3 nucleotides read TGTGCCAGCAGCTCGGAGAGGGCTGCTGGAAACACCATATATTTT. Translated, it gives CASSSERAAGNTIYF.

J is TRBJ2-2 and V is TRBV7-9, with 8 positions matching TRBD2. Germline V CDR1 and CDR2: SEHNR, FQNEAQ (reference sequence). V lost 4 bases, J lost 5 bases, and 9 bases stayed unmatched. The length of the CDR3 is 16 residues. CDR3 sequence reads: CASSSSRGGITGELFF. CDR3 in DNA: TGTGCCAGCAGCTCCTCACGGGGGGGCATTACCGGGGAGCTGTTTTTT.

The rearrangement joins TRBV6-4 to TRBJ2-6; 7 bases agree with TRBD2. J gave up 2 bases and V 6 bases, and 13 bases lay outside the gene matches. The length of the CDR3 is 18 residues. Germline V CDR1 and CDR2: MRHNA, SNTAGT. DNA of the CDR3: TGTGCCAGCAGCCCCAGTGGCGGGAGAATGGCTGGGGCCAACGTCCTGACTTTC. It encodes CASSPSGGRMAGANVLTF.

This clone was observed a single time. The chain is built from TRBV15 and TRBJ2-1, with a possible D match to TRBD2 (5 bases). The CDR3 sequence is 15 residues long. V was cut by 0 bases and J by 5 bases, with 11 bases left in between. CDR1 is LNHNV, CDR2 YYDKDF, per germline (reference sequence). The CDR3 here is CATSRELGADNEQFF. In DNA form, the CDR3 reads TGTGCCACCAGCAGAGAACTAGGTGCGGACAATGAGCAGTTCTTC.

The chain links TRBV12-3 or TRBV12-4 to TRBJ2-1, with a possible D match to TRBD2 (5 bases). Trimming cost V 0 bases and J 10 bases, with 10 bases left between them. CDR3 length equals 13 residues. The CDR3 spells CASSLASGYEQFF. The CDR3 DNA reads as TGTGCCAGCAGTTTAGCGTCGGGGTACGAGCAGTTCTTC.

Here the CDR3 DNA reads TGTGCCAGCAGTTACCACGGGTCGACTGAAGCTTTCTTT. It codes for CASSYHGSTEAFF. This rearrangement joins TRBV6-2 or TRBV6-3 to TRBJ1-1; no clear D gene. The CDR3 consists of 13 residues. V shed 2 bases and J shed 5 bases, with 9 bases lying between them. CDR1 MNHEY and CDR2 SVGEGT come from the germline V gene.

The V call is TRBV7-9, the J call TRBJ2-1, with 9 positions matching TRBD2. CDR1 SEHNR and CDR2 FQNEAQ come from the germline V gene (reference sequence). The J segment lost 9 bases and the V segment lost 5 bases, leaving 14 bases of the junction unmatched. CDR3 length: 16 residues. CDR3 in amino acids: CASSLRAAGGPPEQFF. As DNA, the CDR3 is TGTGCCAGCAGCCTCAGGGCTGCGGGAGGGCCTCCTGAGCAGTTCTTC.

The rearrangement joins TRBV27 to TRBJ2-6, with a tentative D call TRBD2 (6 bases). The CDR3 runs to 15 residues. CDR1 is MNHEY, CDR2 SMNVEV, per germline (reference sequence). The ends were cut back, 6 bases at V and 1 base at J, with 10 bases in the middle. DNA for the CDR3: TGTGCCAGCAGACTCCGGGGGTCTGGGGCCAACGTCCTGACTTTC. It specifies CASRLRGSGANVLTF.

The rearrangement uses TRBV29-1 and TRBJ2-3, with 8 nucleotides matching TRBD2. Germline CDR1 SQVTM, CDR2 ANQGSEA. The CDR3 has 15 residues. Germline trimming cut 4 bases from V and 2 bases from J; bases unmatched to any gene: 8. The CDR3 sequence is CSVGPLGRDTDTQYF. The CDR3 DNA reads as TGCAGCGTTGGCCCTCTCGGGAGGGACACAGATACGCAGTATTTT.

The CDR3 loop is CASSRTSGQETQYF. As DNA, the CDR3 is TGTGCCAGCAGCCGGACTAGCGGACAAGAGACCCAGTACTTC. The chain recombines TRBV6-2 or TRBV6-3 with TRBJ2-5; 10 bases align to TRBD2. J gave up 2 bases and V 6 bases, and 3 bases lay outside the gene matches. The CDR3 has 14 residues. Per the germline V gene, CDR1 is MNHEY and CDR2 is SVGEGT.

J is TRBJ1-6 and V is TRBV6-5; D gene uncertain. The CDR3 consists of 14 residues. V was clipped by 9 bases and J by 7 bases, with 16 bases between them. CDR1 is MNHEY and CDR2 is SVGAGI in the germline V gene. This CDR3 reads CASHQPGYNSPLHF. In DNA form, the CDR3 reads TGTGCCAGTCATCAACCGGGGTACAATTCACCCCTCCACTTT.

The chain uses TRBV9 and TRBJ1-2; a possible D gene is TRBD1 (5 bases). The CDR3 has 17 residues. The ends were cut back, 4 bases at V and 7 bases at J, with 26 bases in the middle. Per the germline V gene, CDR1 is SGDLS and CDR2 is YYNGEE. The CDR3 DNA sequence: TGTGCCAGCAGCTACCGCCCGGGGGGGACTCAGGAGGGTGGCTACACCTTC. This sequence encodes CASSYRPGGTQEGGYTF.

The chain joins TRBV30 to TRBJ1-1; no clear D. Germline V gene sequence: CDR1 GTSNPN, CDR2 SVGIG (reference sequence). The CDR3 loop spans 15 amino acids. Trimming took 0 bases from V and 0 from J, leaving 11 bases between them. Written as DNA, the CDR3 is TGTGCCTGGAGTGTACAGAATTACTTGAACACTGAAGCTTTCTTT. Protein product: CAWSVQNYLNTEAFF.

This clone showed up just a few times. The rearrangement links TRBV15 to TRBJ1-5; D call uncertain. From germline, CDR1 is LNHNV and CDR2 YYDKDF (reference sequence). The CDR3 is 12 amino acids. With 0 bases removed from V and 7 bases from J, the gap between germline ends came to 4 bases. The chain's CDR3 is CATSRDQQPQHF. The CDR3 nucleotides read TGTGCCACCAGCAGAGATCAGCAGCCCCAGCATTTT.

The V call is TRBV24-1, the J call TRBJ1-5, with D hard to call. Germline V gene lookup returns CDR1 KGHDR and CDR2 SFDVKD. There are 13 residues in the CDR3. V was cut by 9 bases and J by 7 bases, with 15 bases left in between. The CDR3 DNA follows: TGTGCCACCGGAAAACGGACTTTCCAGCCCCAGCATTTT. Encoded protein: CATGKRTFQPQHF.

This sequence joins TRBV14 and TRBJ2-1; D not certain. The CDR3 is made up of 13 amino acids. Germline V gene data show CDR1 as SGHDN and CDR2 as FVKESK. Trimming took 7 bases from V and 9 from J, leaving 16 bases between them. CDR3 loop: CASTFIPSGEQFF. Written as DNA, the CDR3 is TGTGCCAGCACCTTCATTCCGTCGGGTGAGCAGTTCTTC.

Here the CDR3 reads CASSLDGTSGFTDTQYF. CDR3 DNA sequence: TGTGCCAGCAGCTTAGATGGGACTAGCGGATTCACAGATACGCAGTATTTT. The chain employs TRBV7-8 and TRBJ2-3, with 11 bases that match TRBD2. The ends lost 1 base at V and 2 bases at J; junction bases unmatched: 5. Germline V gives CDR1 SGHVS, CDR2 FQNEAQ. The length of the CDR3 is 17 residues. Full variable domain (remainder filled in from reference TRBV7-8 and TRBJ2-3): GAGVSQSPRYKVAKRGQDVALRCDPISGHVSLFWYQQALGQGPEFLTYFQNEAQLDKSGLPSDRFFAERPEGSVSTLKIQRTQQEDSAVYLCASSLDGTSGFTDTQYFGPGTRLTVL.

Only a few counts were recorded for this clone. The rearrangement joins TRBV7-2 to TRBJ1-1, with D possibly TRBD1 on 5 matching bases. V shed 2 bases and J shed 0 bases, with 13 bases lying between them. This CDR3 is 16 amino acids long. Germline V gives CDR1 SGHTA, CDR2 FQGNSA. CDR3 loop: CASSLTQAFMNTEAFF. CDR3 nucleotide sequence: TGTGCCAGCAGCTTAACACAGGCCTTCATGAACACTGAAGCTTTCTTT.

The chain has TRBV27 and TRBJ1-6; 7 bases line up with TRBD1. The CDR3 sequence is 14 residues long. The J segment lost 7 bases and the V segment lost 5 bases, leaving 5 bases of the junction unmatched. CDR1 is MNHEY, CDR2 SMNVEV, per germline (reference sequence). The CDR3 here is CASSQRQGNSPLHF. DNA of the CDR3: TGTGCCAGCAGTCAAAGACAGGGAAATTCACCCCTCCACTTT.

The chain couples TRBV10-3 to TRBJ1-6; unclear D gene. This CDR3 is built from 15 residues. V was clipped by 7 bases and J by 10 bases, with 20 bases between them. The germline V gene has CDR1 ENHRY and CDR2 SYGVKD. The CDR3 coding sequence is TGTGCCATCAATGGCAGCCCGGGGTTAGGCTCACCCCTCCACTTT. Protein sequence: CAINGSPGLGSPLHF.